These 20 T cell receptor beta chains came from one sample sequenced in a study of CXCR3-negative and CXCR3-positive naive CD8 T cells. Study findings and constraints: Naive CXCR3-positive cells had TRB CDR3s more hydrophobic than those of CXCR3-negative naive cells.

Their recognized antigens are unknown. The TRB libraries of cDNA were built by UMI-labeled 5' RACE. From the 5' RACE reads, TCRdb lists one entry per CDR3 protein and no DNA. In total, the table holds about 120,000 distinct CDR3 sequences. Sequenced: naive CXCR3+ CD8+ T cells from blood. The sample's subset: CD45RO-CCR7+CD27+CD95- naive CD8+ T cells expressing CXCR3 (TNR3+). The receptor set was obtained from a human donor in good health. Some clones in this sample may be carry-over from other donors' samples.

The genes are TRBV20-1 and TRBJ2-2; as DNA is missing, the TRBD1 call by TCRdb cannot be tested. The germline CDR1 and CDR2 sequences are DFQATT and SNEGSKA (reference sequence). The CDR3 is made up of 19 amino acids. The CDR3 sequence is CSARPLLGQGPRNTGELFF.

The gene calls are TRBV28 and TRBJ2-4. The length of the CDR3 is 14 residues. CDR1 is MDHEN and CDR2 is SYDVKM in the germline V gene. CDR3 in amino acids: CASSLGLAKNIQYF.

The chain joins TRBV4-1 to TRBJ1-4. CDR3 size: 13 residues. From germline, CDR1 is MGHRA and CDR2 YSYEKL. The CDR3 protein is CASSQDSGEKLFF.

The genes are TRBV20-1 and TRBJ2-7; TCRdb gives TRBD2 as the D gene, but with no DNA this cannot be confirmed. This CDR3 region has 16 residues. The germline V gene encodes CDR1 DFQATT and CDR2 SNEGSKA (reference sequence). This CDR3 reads CSARDFGTSGFYEQYF.

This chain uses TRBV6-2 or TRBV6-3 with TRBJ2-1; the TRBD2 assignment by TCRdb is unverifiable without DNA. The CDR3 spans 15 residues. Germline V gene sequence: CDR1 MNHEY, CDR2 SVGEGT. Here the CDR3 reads CASTPWASVYNEQFF.

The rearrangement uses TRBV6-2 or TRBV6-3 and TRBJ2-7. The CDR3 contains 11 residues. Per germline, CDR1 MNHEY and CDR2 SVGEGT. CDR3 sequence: CASSYRVEQYF.

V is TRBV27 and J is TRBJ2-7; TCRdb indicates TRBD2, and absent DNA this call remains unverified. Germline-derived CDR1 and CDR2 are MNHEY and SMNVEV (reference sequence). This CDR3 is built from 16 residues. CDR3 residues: CASSFPSTTGGYEQYF.

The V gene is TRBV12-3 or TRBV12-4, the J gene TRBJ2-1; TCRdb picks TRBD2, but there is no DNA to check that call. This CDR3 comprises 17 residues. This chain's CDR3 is CASSLASGGGRGNEQFF.

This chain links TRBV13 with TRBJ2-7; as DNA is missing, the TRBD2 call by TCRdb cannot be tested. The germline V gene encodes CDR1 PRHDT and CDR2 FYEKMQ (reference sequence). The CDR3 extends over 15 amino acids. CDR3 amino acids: CASSLAAGLPHEQYF.

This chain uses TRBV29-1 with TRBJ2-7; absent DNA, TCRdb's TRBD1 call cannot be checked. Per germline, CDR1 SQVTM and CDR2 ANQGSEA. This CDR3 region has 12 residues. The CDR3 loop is CSVGRGSGEQYF.

The CDR3 spells CASSPPGLTGRNSNYGYTF. The V gene is TRBV4-2, the J gene TRBJ1-2. There are 19 residues in the CDR3. Per the germline V gene, CDR1 is LGHNA and CDR2 is YNFKEQ.

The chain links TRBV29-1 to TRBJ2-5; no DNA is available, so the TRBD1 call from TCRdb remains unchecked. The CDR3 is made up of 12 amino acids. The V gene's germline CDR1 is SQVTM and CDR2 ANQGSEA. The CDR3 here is CSSRAGEETQYF.

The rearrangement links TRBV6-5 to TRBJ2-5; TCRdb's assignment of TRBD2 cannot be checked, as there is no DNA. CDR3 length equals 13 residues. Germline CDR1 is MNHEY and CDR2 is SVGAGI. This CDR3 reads CASTRGGQETQYF.

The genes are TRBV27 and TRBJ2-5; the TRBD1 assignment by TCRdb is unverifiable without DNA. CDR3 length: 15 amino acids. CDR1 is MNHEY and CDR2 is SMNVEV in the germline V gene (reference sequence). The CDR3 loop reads CASSHHRAPGETQYF.

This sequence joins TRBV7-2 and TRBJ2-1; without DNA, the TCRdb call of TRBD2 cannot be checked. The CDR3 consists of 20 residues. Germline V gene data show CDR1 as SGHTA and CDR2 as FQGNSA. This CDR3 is CASSLAITGLAGGEFDEQFF.

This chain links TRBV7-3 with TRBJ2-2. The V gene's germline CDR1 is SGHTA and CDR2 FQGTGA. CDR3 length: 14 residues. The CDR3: CASSLTYGTGELFF.

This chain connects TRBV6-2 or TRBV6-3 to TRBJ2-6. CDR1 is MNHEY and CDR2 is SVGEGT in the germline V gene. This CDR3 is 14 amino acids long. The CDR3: CASRNPSGANVLTF.

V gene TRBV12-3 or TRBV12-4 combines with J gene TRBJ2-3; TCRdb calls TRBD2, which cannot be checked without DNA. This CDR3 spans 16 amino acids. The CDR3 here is CASSPGTSGGADTQYF.

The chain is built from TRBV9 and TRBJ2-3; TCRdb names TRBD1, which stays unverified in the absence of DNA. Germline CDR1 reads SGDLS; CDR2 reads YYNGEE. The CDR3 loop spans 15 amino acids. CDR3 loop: CASSASGGTTDTQYF.

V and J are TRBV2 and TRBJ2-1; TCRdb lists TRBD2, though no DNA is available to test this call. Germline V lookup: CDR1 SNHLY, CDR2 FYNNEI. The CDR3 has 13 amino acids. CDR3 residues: CASEGEAGNEQFF.